The rows below give T cell receptor beta chains drawn from one sample of a study of blood T cells in healthy people across ages. TCRdb itself ran the 5' RACE reads through MiXCR, one entry per CDR3 protein. The sample lists about 750,000 distinct CDR3 sequences, roughly 50% seen once, with approximately 40% in the top ten. What was sequenced was blood. Receptors originate from a man older than 75 in good health. CDR3s include the opening cysteine and the closing phenylalanine or tryptophan. A D gene is named only where the DNA matches it firmly. The size entry is marked missing in some rows and otherwise reads once, few, many or a size class.

>TRBV7-2|NA|TRBJ1-4|NA
CASSLGLVGEEKLFF
TGTGCCAGCAGCTTAGGGTTAGTAGGGGAAGAAAAACTGTTTTTT
>TRBV10-3|NA|TRBJ1-2|TRBD1
CAIRPATGIHGYTF
TGTGCCATCAGGCCGGCGACAGGGATCCATGGCTACACCTTC
>TRBV7-8|NA|TRBJ1-5|NA
CATTSGGPEPQHF
TGTGCCACTACTTCTGGCGGGCCGGAGCCCCAGCATTTT
>TRBV6-1|NA|TRBJ2-7|NA
CASTLAGRVYEQYF
TGTGCCAGCACCCTCGCCGGAAGGGTCTACGAGCAGTACTTC
>TRBV7-2|NA|TRBJ1-2|NA
CASSLVGGVDGYTF
TGTGCCAGCAGCTTAGTAGGAGGGGTGGATGGCTACACCTTC
>TRBV30|NA|TRBJ1-3|TRBD1
CAWTPPGGRLLYF
TGTGCCTGGACCCCCCCAGGGGGGAGACTTTTATATTTT
>TRBV5-4|few|TRBJ2-6|NA
CATYGAKSGANVLTF
TGTGCCACCTACGGGGCCAAGTCTGGGGCCAACGTCCTGACTTTC
>TRBV5-6|NA|TRBJ2-7|TRBD2
CASSLEGGGFYEQYF
TGTGCCAGCAGCTTGGAGGGCGGGGGGTTCTACGAGCAGTACTTC
>TRBV7-9|NA|TRBJ2-5|NA
CASSLSLAREQETQYF
TGTGCCAGCAGCTTAAGCCTAGCGAGAGAACAAGAGACCCAGTACTTC
>TRBV29-1|few|TRBJ2-7|TRBD2
CSVRVGGPLLTYEQYF
TGCAGCGTTAGGGTGGGAGGGCCCCTTCTAACCTACGAGCAGTACTTC
>TRBV5-1|NA|TRBJ2-3|NA
CASSYTGTSQPTRYF
TGCGCCAGCAGCTACACCGGGACATCCCAACCGACAAGGTATTTT
>TRBV5-1|NA|TRBJ2-4|NA
CASSLGGALAKNIQYF
TGCGCCAGCAGCTTGGGAGGCGCCCTAGCCAAAAACATTCAGTACTTC
>TRBV5-1|NA|TRBJ2-7|TRBD1
CASSLVAGGQGEQYF
TGCGCCAGCAGCTTGGTGGCAGGGGGCCAGGGGGAGCAGTACTTC
>TRBV9|few|TRBJ2-1|NA
CASSRDGGRADNEQFF
TGTGCCAGCAGCCGGGACGGGGGGCGGGCTGACAATGAGCAGTTCTTC
>TRBV27|NA|TRBJ2-6|NA
CASSPNRGGRTGANVLTF
TGTGCCAGCAGTCCTAATCGAGGGGGGCGAACTGGGGCCAACGTCCTGACTTTC
>TRBV7-9|NA|TRBJ2-1|NA
CASSLVVQAHEQFF
TGTGCCAGCAGCTTAGTCGTTCAAGCCCATGAGCAGTTCTTC
>TRBV12-3/TRBV12-4|NA|TRBJ2-1|TRBD1
CASTTGGDEQFF
TGTGCCAGCACCACAGGGGGTGATGAGCAGTTCTTC
>TRBV7-2|few|TRBJ2-7|NA
CASSLVPEQYF
TGTGCCAGCAGCTTAGTACCCGAGCAGTACTTC
>TRBV7-8|few|TRBJ2-3|NA
CASSSHSGIHRYAYF
TGTGCCAGCAGCTCCCATAGCGGAATTCACAGATACGCGTATTTT
>TRBV2|NA|TRBJ2-7|NA
CASSEAGGLAYEQYF
TGTGCCAGCAGTGAAGCGGGGGGTCTGGCCTACGAGCAGTACTTC
>TRBV12-3/TRBV12-4|NA|TRBJ1-2|TRBD1
CASSANRQGGGYTF
TGTGCCAGCAGTGCCAATCGACAGGGAGGTGGCTACACCTTC
>TRBV29-1|NA|TRBJ2-7|TRBD1
CSGQGARNEQYF
TGCAGCGGACAGGGGGCCCGGAACGAGCAGTACTTC
>TRBV7-9|few|TRBJ2-5|TRBD1
CASRHTRDRGVRETQYF
TGTGCCAGCAGACACACCCGGGACAGGGGAGTCCGAGAGACCCAGTACTTC
>TRBV6-2/TRBV6-3|few|TRBJ2-7|NA
CASSSGGSSSYEQYF
TGTGCCAGCAGTTCCGGGGGCTCTAGCTCCTACGAGCAGTACTTC
>TRBV7-9|NA|TRBJ2-7|NA
CASSPFGDEQYF
TGTGCCAGCAGCCCATTTGGTGACGAGCAGTACTTC
>TRBV20-1|NA|TRBJ2-1|NA
CSARDADQGYNEQFF
TGCAGTGCTAGAGATGCAGACCAGGGTTACAATGAGCAGTTCTTC
>TRBV28|many|TRBJ2-7|TRBD2
CASRTSGTYEQYF
TGTGCCAGCAGGACTAGCGGTACCTACGAGCAGTACTTC
>TRBV7-3|NA|TRBJ2-1|TRBD2
CASSQGRGDYNEQFF
TGTGCCAGTAGCCAAGGACGGGGGGACTACAATGAGCAGTTCTTC
>TRBV18|NA|TRBJ2-7|NA
CASSPDALSYEQYF
TGTGCCAGCTCACCAGACGCACTCTCCTACGAGCAGTACTTC
>TRBV29-1|NA|TRBJ2-2|NA
CSVTRGGKNTGELFF
TGCAGCGTTACCAGGGGCGGGAAGAACACCGGGGAGCTGTTTTTT
>TRBV7-2|NA|TRBJ2-1|TRBD2
CASSRRLAGDDNEQFF
TGTGCCAGCAGCCGCCGACTAGCGGGAGACGACAATGAGCAGTTCTTC
>TRBV6-6|NA|TRBJ2-2|NA
CASSHSNTGELFF
TGTGCCAGCAGTCACTCGAACACCGGGGAGCTGTTTTTT
>TRBV10-3|NA|TRBJ2-3|TRBD2
CSISETGTSVHRYAYF
TGTTCCATCAGTGAGACCGGGACTAGTGTTCACAGATACGCGTATTTT
>TRBV12-3/TRBV12-4|NA|TRBJ2-1|NA
CASSLRAVTGYNEQFF
TGTGCCAGCAGTCTGCGGGCGGTGACGGGCTACAATGAGCAGTTCTTC
>TRBV6-1|few|TRBJ1-6|NA
CASSPRTGNNSPLHF
TGTGCCAGCAGTCCACGGACCGGGAATAATTCACCCCTCCACTTT
>TRBV4-3|many|TRBJ2-3|TRBD1
CASSQERDDTGGDTQYF
TGCGCCAGCAGCCAAGAACGGGACGACACAGGGGGCGATACGCAGTATTTT
>TRBV6-5|NA|TRBJ2-7|NA
CASSYSVGGNGYEQYF
TGTGCCAGCAGTTACTCTGTTGGCGGGAACGGCTACGAGCAGTACTTC
>TRBV3-1|NA|TRBJ2-6|TRBD1
CASSQERPDRAVGANVLTF
TGTGCCAGCAGCCAAGAGCGTCCGGACAGGGCGGTTGGGGCCAACGTCCTGACTTTC
>TRBV20-1|NA|TRBJ2-1|NA
CSASGPLGDYNEQFF
TGCAGTGCTAGCGGTCCACTAGGGGACTACAATGAGCAGTTCTTC
>TRBV11-2|NA|TRBJ2-7|NA
CASSLSSDSSYEQYF
TGTGCCAGCAGCTTAAGTTCCGATAGCTCCTACGAGCAGTACTTC
>TRBV4-1|NA|TRBJ2-7|TRBD2
CAGSQDGRGDNEQYF
TGCGCCGGCAGCCAAGATGGGCGGGGGGACAATGAGCAGTACTTC
>TRBV12-3/TRBV12-4|few|TRBJ2-1|TRBD2
CASIPGGARPYNEQFF
TGTGCCAGCATCCCGGGGGGAGCTCGCCCCTACAATGAGCAGTTCTTC
>TRBV4-1|NA|TRBJ1-6|NA
CASSQVPPPSSSPLHF
TGCGCCAGCAGCCAAGTCCCACCTCCATCGAGTTCACCCCTCCACTTT
>TRBV9|NA|TRBJ2-3|TRBD2
CASSVPLAGGTDTQYF
TGTGCCAGCAGCGTCCCTCTAGCGGGGGGGACAGATACGCAGTATTTT
>TRBV10-3|NA|TRBJ2-7|TRBD2
CAISGLGMAGGYYEQYF
TGTGCCATCAGTGGCTTGGGTATGGCGGGAGGATACTACGAGCAGTACTTC
>TRBV6-5|NA|TRBJ2-1|TRBD2
CASSYSMAGGNYNEQFF
TGTGCCAGCAGTTACTCGATGGCGGGGGGCAATTACAATGAGCAGTTCTTC
>TRBV29-1|once|TRBJ2-5|NA
CSVAQGVVGGTQYF
TGCAGCGTTGCACAGGGAGTGGTTGGAGGGACCCAGTACTTC
>TRBV20-1|NA|TRBJ2-1|TRBD2
CSARPSGVSYNEQFF
TGCAGTGCCCGACCAAGCGGGGTCTCCTACAATGAGCAGTTCTTC
>TRBV6-1|few|TRBJ2-7|TRBD2
CASRSGITSYEQYF
TGTGCCAGCAGGAGCGGGATCACCTCGTACGAGCAGTACTTC
>TRBV10-3|NA|TRBJ2-3|NA
CAISDRTPVGDTQYF
TGTGCCATCAGTGACCGGACCCCAGTAGGAGATACGCAGTATTTT
>TRBV10-1|NA|TRBJ1-1|NA
CASRVTLLDEAFF
TGCGCCAGCAGGGTGACATTGTTGGATGAAGCTTTCTTT
>TRBV20-1|few|TRBJ2-7|NA
CSARGLAVTYEQYF
TGCAGTGCTAGAGGACTCGCGGTCACCTACGAGCAGTACTTC
>TRBV20-1|once|TRBJ2-4|TRBD1
CSARGRTGDREQYF
TGCAGTGCAAGAGGGCGGACAGGGGACCGGGAGCAGTACTTC
>TRBV10-3|NA|TRBJ2-1|TRBD2
CAISSTSGSSYNEQFF
TGTGCCATCAGTAGTACTAGCGGGAGCTCCTACAATGAGCAGTTCTTC
>TRBV20-1|once|TRBJ2-1|TRBD2
CSAITSAAYNEQFF
TGCAGTGCAATTACTAGCGCGGCCTACAATGAGCAGTTCTTC
>TRBV7-3|few|TRBJ1-6|NA
CASPGQLDSPLHF
TGTGCCAGCCCAGGACAGTTGGATTCACCCCTCCACTTT
>TRBV2|NA|TRBJ1-2|NA
CASSAHRDGANYGYTF
TGTGCCAGCAGCGCCCACCGGGACGGCGCTAACTATGGCTACACCTTC
>TRBV10-1|NA|TRBJ2-7|NA
CASSGDHEQYF
TGCGCCAGCAGTGGTGACCACGAGCAGTACTTC
>TRBV20-1|NA|TRBJ2-1|NA
CSAREGLRSSYNEQFF
TGCAGTGCTAGAGAGGGTCTGAGGAGCTCCTACAATGAGCAGTTCTTC